A selection of T cell receptor beta chains follows, all from one sample in a study of OX40 agonist ivuxolimab in advanced cancers. Libraries were prepared by immunoSEQ multiplex PCR; TCRdb keeps only in-frame clonotypes and omits some of them. Of about 50,000 clones in the sample, about 82% are singletons; the top ten hold roughly 4%. Sequences were derived from CD4+ or CD8+ T cells sorted from blood, sampled in a trial of the OX40 agonist ivuxolimab. All receptors come from an adult with an advanced solid tumor such as melanoma, head and neck, liver or kidney cancer. The CDR3 runs from the conserved cysteine through the conserved F or W.

TRBJ2-3 TRBV5-1 CASGLGGSGTDTQYF
TRBJ1-2 TRBV5-6 CASSKQGPVYGYTF
TRBJ1-6 TRBV6-5 CASSFYNSPLHF
TRBJ2-7 TRBV5-1 CASSDLGGEQYF
TRBJ1-2 TRBV5-1 CASSLGDSGHRNTF
TRBJ1-5 TRBV19 CASSPGLNQPQHF
TRBJ1-1 TRBV10-3 CAARQGLNTEAFF
TRBJ2-2 TRBV5-1 CASSLRVAENTGELFF
TRBJ2-5 TRBV5-1 CASSRTGSGETQYF
TRBJ1-1 TRBV6-6 CASSYLRGGASTEAFF
TRBJ2-7 TRBV5-5 CASSLWLAGVEQYF
TRBJ2-2 TRBV5-4 CASSLVLTGELFF
TRBJ1-2 TRBV29-1 CSVEGLDGYTF
TRBJ1-2 TRBV4-3 CASSQDMANYGYTF
TRBJ1-2 TRBV6-1 CASSVTGFGGYTF
TRBJ2-1 TRBV7-9 CASSDGGNEQFF
TRBJ2-5 TRBV7-3 CASSPGDRQETQYF